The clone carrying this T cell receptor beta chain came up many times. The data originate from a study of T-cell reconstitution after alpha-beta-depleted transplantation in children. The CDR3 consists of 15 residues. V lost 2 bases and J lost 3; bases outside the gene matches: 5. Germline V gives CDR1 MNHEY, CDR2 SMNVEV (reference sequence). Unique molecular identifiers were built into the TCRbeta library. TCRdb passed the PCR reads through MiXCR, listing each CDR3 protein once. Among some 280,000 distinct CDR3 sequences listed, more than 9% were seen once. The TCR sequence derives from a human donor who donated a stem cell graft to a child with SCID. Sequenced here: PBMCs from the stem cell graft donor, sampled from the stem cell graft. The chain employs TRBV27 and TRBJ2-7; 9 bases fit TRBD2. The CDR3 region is CASSLMASGNYEQYF. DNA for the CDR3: TGTGCCAGCAGTTTAATGGCTAGCGGGAACTACGAGCAGTACTTC.